This T cell receptor beta chain was observed in a study of beta chain features in type 1 diabetes (dated by TCRdb to the late 2010s). Regarding the study in general: No differences in mean age, gender distribution, total cell number or subset yield were found between patients and healthy donors. In the study, TCRB repertoires of sorted circulating CD4+ T cell subsets from recently diagnosed type 1 diabetes patients were compared with those of matched healthy donors. Across all samples, roughly 110,000,000 sorted cells were examined, and cell number per subset correlated strongly with RNA yield. Naive and central memory subsets were obtained from all 28 donors, but regulatory and stem cell-like memory subsets were isolated from only 8 patients and roughly eight healthy donors. General conclusions and limits of the study: Type 1 diabetes patients showed a moderate but significant shortening of TCRB CDR3 length in all four CD4+ subsets. At VDJ recombination sites, type 1 diabetes patients had fewer insertions and more deleted nucleotides, which implies abnormalities in thymic rearrangement. Naive, central memory and regulatory TCRB repertoires appeared more similar among patients than among healthy donors. Because cDNA was sequenced instead of genomic DNA, activated cells with high expression could be over-represented, although the groups did not differ in activation or CD3 levels. HLA sub-analyses involved small numbers of individuals, so any influence of HLA type on TCRB rearrangement remained unresolved. Shorter templates might have been favored by PCR, but patient and control samples were amplified and corrected together, so both groups would have been affected equally by any skew.

The High Capacity cDNA Reverse Transcription Kit was used to reverse transcribe all of the isolated RNA, meaning that expressed TCRB transcripts were what got sequenced. Deep immunoSEQ sequencing was performed on naive, central memory and regulatory T cell samples, with an average of roughly 3.5 million total reads per sample. Sorted cells were lysed in RLT buffer, and RNA was extracted using DNase-treated RNeasy Micro or Mini kits according to cell number. To prevent cross-contamination, every cell subset was processed on its own, while patient and healthy donor samples were processed together. TCRB sequences were amplified from cDNA with the immunoSEQ multiplex PCR, producing 87-bp fragments spanning the CDR3 region. Sequencing of the amplicons was done on the Illumina HiSeq platform. Under the source paper's analysis protocol: PCR bias was computationally corrected using synthetic template baselines, reads within Hamming distance 2 were collapsed, and singletons that could not be merged were discarded. Reads were aligned to IMGT to assign V, D and J genes, CDR3 length, and insertions or deletions at six rearrangement sites. Within each subset, clonotype counts were normalized to the number of sorted cells before true diversity and Gini coefficients were calculated with the tcR R package. The overlap coefficient, calculated on TCRB nucleotide sequences, was used to measure repertoire sharing. Out-of-frame TCRB sequences from naive cells were analyzed as a proxy for the pre-selection repertoire. The immuneACCESS repertoire file appears here via TCRdb, limited to in-frame rearrangements. These files lack a portion of the clones; in checked studies, under half of the deficit traces to unresolved V genes, and the cause of the others is not known. Clonal size and the V and J genes are those of that table, whereas D and trimming came from the DNA. This sample comprises over 350,000 clones, about 16% of them detected only once. Clones ranked in the top ten supply approximately 0.02% of the sample.

Each donor gave one peripheral blood draw, approximately 120 mL on average, collected into heparinised tubes. Naive, central memory, regulatory and stem cell-like memory CD4+ T cells were sorted on a BD FACSAria II using a panel including CD45RO, CCR7, CD25, CD127, CD95 and CD27. All sorted populations exceeded 98% purity. PBMCs were separated immediately by Lymphoprep density gradient centrifugation and were stained directly, without being cultured. So that batch effects would be minimized, each experiment stained and sorted samples in pairs, pairing one healthy donor with one patient. This clone was observed a handful of times. It has no known antigen specificity. Per-nucleotide qualities are absent, and no much larger clonotype sits a single base away. V trim: 1 base; J trim: 4 bases; unmatched bases: 3. Reading from cysteine to phenylalanine, the CDR3 counts 16 amino acids. Only the CDR3 portion is preserved as DNA: 48 bases, with reading frame beginning at the first base. For CDR1 and CDR2, the germline V gene (reference sequence) lists SEHNR and FQNEAQ.

The sequence derives from a woman younger than 35 in good health. Sequencing was done on a sample of naive CD4+ T cells from blood. In the paper's terms, the cell subset or site label means: true naive CD4+ T cells. This receptor chain uses TRBV7-9 and TRBJ2-7, and 14 junction bases match TRBD2. The nucleotide sequence is TGTGCCAGCAGCTTAGGGACTAGCGGGAGGACTTACGAGCAGTACTTC. It translates as CASSLGTSGRTYEQYF.